The 25 T cell receptor beta chains reported below all come from one sample, sequenced in a study of cytomegalovirus exposure and HLA in healthy donors (dated by TCRdb to 2016 to 2017). The library was prepared using the immunoSEQ multiplex PCR assay. For the multiplex PCR, a mixture combining 60 forward primers for TCR Vbeta segments and 13 reverse primers for TCR Jbeta segments was used. Drawn from immuneACCESS, this table holds only the in-frame rearrangements with V and J called that TCRdb kept. Clones are partly lost; checked studies trace under half to an unresolved V gene and leave the rest unexplained. The sample profile shows roughly 130,000 clones; 65% to 90% of them were found once. The top ten clonotypes cover around 11% of the sample. Sequences were obtained from PBMCs. These receptors came from a male donor in good health and CMV-seropositive.

The CDR3, as DNA: TGTGCCAGCAGCACTGACTGGGTTGGTGAGCAGTTCTTC. Translating it yields CASSTDWVGEQFF. The rearrangement joins TRBV7-3 to TRBJ2-1; D not resolved. V lost 5 bases and J 9 bases, leaving 14 bases between the germline ends. There are 13 residues in the CDR3. Germline V gene lookup returns CDR1 SGHTA and CDR2 FQGTGA.

The chain carries TRBV19 and TRBJ1-5; a possible D gene is TRBD1 (6 bases). Trimming pared 8 bases from V and 6 bases from J, leaving 14 bases between. In germline, CDR1 is LNHDA, CDR2 SQIVND (reference sequence). This CDR3 contains 13 residues. DNA of the CDR3: TGTGCCAGTCGTTGGGGGGGCGGTCAGCCCCAGCATTTT. Translation: CASRWGGGQPQHF.

The chain carries TRBV19 and TRBJ2-3, with 9 bases that match TRBD1. CDR3 length equals 14 residues. Germline V gene sequence: CDR1 LNHDA, CDR2 SQIVND (reference sequence). The V gene end was trimmed by 5 bases and the J gene end by 6 bases; junction bases not matched to a gene: 6. The CDR3 here is CASSFGQGSDTQYF. CDR3 nucleotides: TGTGCCAGTAGTTTCGGACAGGGGTCGGATACGCAGTATTTT. Variable domain in full (rest from reference TRBV19 and TRBJ2-3): DGGITQSPKYLFRKEGQNVTLSCEQNLNHDAMYWYRQDPGQGLRLIYYSQIVNDFQKGDIAEGYSVSREKKESFPLTVTSAQKNPTAFYLCASSFGQGSDTQYFGPGTRLTVL.

This chain connects TRBV28 to TRBJ2-7, with 7 positions matching TRBD1. The CDR3 contains 13 residues. J lost 3 bases, V lost 4 bases, and 3 bases had no gene match. Germline V gene sequence: CDR1 MDHEN, CDR2 SYDVKM. The CDR3, as DNA: TGTGCCAGCAGTTCCGGACAGGACTACGAGCAGTACTTC. This gives the protein CASSSGQDYEQYF.

The CDR3 is CASSPVSLSTDTQYF. The CDR3 nucleotides read TGTGCCAGCTCACCTGTATCTCTTAGCACAGATACGCAGTATTTT. The chain has TRBV18 and TRBJ2-3; no reliable D call. Trimming cost V 3 bases and J 0 bases, with 10 bases left between them. Looked up from germline, CDR1 is KGHSH and CDR2 is LQKENI. The length of the CDR3 is 15 residues.

This chain joins TRBV4-3 and TRBJ2-7, with D tentatively TRBD2 (6 bases). Germline values: CDR1 LGHNA, CDR2 YSLEER. Trimming removed 0 bases at V and 0 bases at J, with 12 bases between. The CDR3 spans 16 residues. The CDR3 is CASSQDPAGSSYEQYF. CDR3 nucleotide sequence: TGCGCCAGCAGCCAAGACCCTGCGGGGAGCTCCTACGAGCAGTACTTC.

The CDR3, as DNA: TGTGCCAGCAGCTTTACTAGCGCTAAAGCTTTCTTT. Translating it yields CASSFTSAKAFF. V and J are TRBV7-2 and TRBJ1-1; no firm D call. Germline CDR1 reads SGHTA; CDR2 reads FQGNSA. The CDR3 runs to 12 residues. Trimming pared 3 bases from V and 9 bases from J, leaving 11 bases between.

The rearrangement joins TRBV29-1 to TRBJ2-7, with 10 bases fitting TRBD2. Trimming cost V 5 bases and J 7 bases; bases outside gene matches: 17. Germline V CDR1 and CDR2: SQVTM, ANQGSEA. The CDR3 extends over 16 amino acids. CDR3: CSVLLSGRGGRWEQYF. CDR3 DNA sequence: TGCAGCGTTCTATTAAGCGGGAGGGGGGGACGGTGGGAGCAGTACTTC.

The chain couples TRBV30 to TRBJ2-3, with 7 bases aligning to TRBD1. CDR3 length: 14 residues. J lost 5 bases, V lost 0 bases, and 5 bases had no gene match. CDR1 GTSNPN and CDR2 SVGIG come from the germline V gene (reference sequence). The CDR3 spells CAWSVLGGGDTQYF. The CDR3 DNA reads TGTGCCTGGAGTGTACTAGGGGGCGGAGATACGCAGTATTTT.

This chain links TRBV7-6 with TRBJ2-5; D uncertain. V lost 3 bases and J 2 bases, leaving 10 bases between the germline ends. The CDR3 sequence is 14 residues long. Germline loops: CDR1 SGHVS, CDR2 FNYEAQ. CDR3 loop: CASSFIPEQETQYF. DNA for the CDR3: TGTGCCAGCAGCTTCATCCCGGAGCAAGAGACCCAGTACTTC.

V gene TRBV7-2 combines with J gene TRBJ2-7, with 9 positions matching TRBD2. CDR1 and CDR2 (germline): SGHTA, FQGNSA. The CDR3 totals 15 residues. Trimming removed 4 bases from V and 6 bases from J; junction bases left unmatched: 10. The CDR3 spells CASSSPGAGGTEQYF. Written as DNA, the CDR3 is TGTGCCAGCAGCTCCCCCGGGGCGGGAGGGACCGAGCAGTACTTC.

This clone was counted a few times. The chain uses TRBV19 and TRBJ2-7, with TRBD2 identical over 7 bases. Trimming cost V 3 bases and J 6 bases; bases outside gene matches: 8. This CDR3 is 14 amino acids long. From germline, CDR1 is LNHDA and CDR2 SQIVND (reference sequence). The CDR3 DNA reads as TGTGCCAGTAGTATCGTTGGGGAGGGAGTCGAGCAGTACTTC. Translation gives CASSIVGEGVEQYF.

The chain joins TRBV6-5 to TRBJ1-6; D ambiguous. V lost 8 bases and J 0 bases, leaving 8 bases between the germline ends. Germline loops: CDR1 MNHEY, CDR2 SVGAGI. The CDR3 has 14 amino acids. CDR3 bases: TGTGCCAGCGGTCGGAGCTCCTATAATTCACCCCTCCACTTT. It yields the protein CASGRSSYNSPLHF.

This clone was observed a few times. The rearrangement links TRBV7-6 to TRBJ2-1; possible D gene TRBD1, 6 bases. Trimming cost V 9 bases and J 4 bases, with 16 bases left between them. The germline gives CDR1 SGHVS, CDR2 FNYEAQ. The CDR3 totals 14 residues. CDR3 residues: CASGGLAEYNEQFF. The CDR3 DNA sequence: TGTGCCAGTGGGGGCCTAGCAGAATACAATGAGCAGTTCTTC.

This clone was detected only once. The genes are TRBV7-2 and TRBJ2-7; 8 bases fit TRBD2. Germline CDR1 SGHTA, CDR2 FQGNSA. The CDR3 is 15 amino acids. V gave up 4 bases and J gave up 3 bases; unmatched junction bases: 8. CDR3 DNA sequence: TGTGCCAGCAGCTCCCGGGGGGGTCCCTACTACGAGCAGTACTTC. As protein: CASSSRGGPYYEQYF.

The chain is built from TRBV6-6 and TRBJ1-5, with TRBD1 as a possible D gene (5 bases). The ends were cut back, 2 bases at V and 6 bases at J, with 14 bases in the middle. Germline lookup yields CDR1 MNHNY and CDR2 SVGAGI (reference sequence). The CDR3 runs 15 residues. CDR3: CASSYGRARGQPQHF. CDR3 DNA: TGTGCCAGCAGTTACGGCAGGGCCAGAGGTCAGCCCCAGCATTTT.

This clone is a singleton in its sample. This chain uses TRBV2 with TRBJ2-5, with 9 bases matching TRBD2. Judging by the DNA end, TRBJ2-7 fits better; the J call may be wrong. The germline gives CDR1 SNHLY, CDR2 FYNNEI. The CDR3 extends over 14 amino acids. CDR3 in DNA: TGTGCCAGCAGAAAGGGACTAGCCAACTACGAGCAGTACTTC. Translated, it gives CASRKGLANYEQYF.

The chain uses TRBV14 and TRBJ2-3; 9 nucleotides agree with TRBD2. V dropped 3 bases and J dropped 4; count of bases not matched to a gene: 8. CDR1 is SGHDN, CDR2 FVKESK, per germline. The CDR3 extends over 16 amino acids. CDR3 protein: CASSHPSGKFPDTQYF. Written as DNA, the CDR3 is TGTGCCAGCAGCCACCCTAGCGGGAAGTTCCCAGATACGCAGTATTTT.

This clone showed up just once. For the CDR3, the DNA is TGCAGCGTACGATCTTCGGGGGGCCACGAGCAGTACTTC. Translation gives CSVRSSGGHEQYF. The chain couples TRBV29-1 to TRBJ2-7, with a weak D call TRBD2 (7 bases). The V end lost 6 bases, the J end lost 5 bases, and 17 bases lay between the germline ends. This CDR3 is built from 13 residues. The germline CDR1 and CDR2 sequences are SQVTM and ANQGSEA.

The gene calls are TRBV18 and TRBJ1-2; 8 positions agree with TRBD1. The CDR3 totals 12 residues. The germline CDR1 and CDR2 sequences are KGHSH and LQKENI. Trimming took 3 bases from V and 6 from J; bases not matched to a gene: 0. CDR3 region: CASSPTGDGYTF. CDR3 nucleotide sequence: TGTGCCAGCTCACCGACAGGGGATGGCTACACCTTC.

The chain employs TRBV7-2 and TRBJ1-1; TRBD1 aligns across 7 bases. The CDR3 consists of 15 residues. Germline V lookup: CDR1 SGHTA, CDR2 FQGNSA. V shed 3 bases and J 1 base; nucleotides not matched to a gene: 5. CDR3 nucleotides: TGTGCCAGCAGCTTCCCGCAGGGGGGGAACACTGAAGCTTTCTTT. Its translation: CASSFPQGGNTEAFF.

The V and J genes are TRBV28 and TRBJ1-4, with D possibly matching TRBD1 (6 bases). CDR3 size: 15 residues. Trimming pared 5 bases from V and 4 bases from J, leaving 14 bases between. CDR1 is MDHEN and CDR2 is SYDVKM in the germline V gene. CDR3 protein: CASSSKTGLNEKLFF. The CDR3 nucleotides are TGTGCCAGCAGTAGCAAGACAGGCCTTAATGAAAAACTGTTTTTT.

This clone was seen a few times. J is TRBJ2-1 and V is TRBV18; tentatively, D is TRBD1 (6 bases). The V gene's germline CDR1 is KGHSH and CDR2 LQKENI. The V end was cut by 1 base, the J end by 8 bases, with 6 bases between. The CDR3 is 12 residues long. CDR3 coding DNA: TGTGCCAGCTCACCACAGGGGGATGAGCAGTTCTTC. This translates into CASSPQGDEQFF. Full variable domain (outside the CDR3, taken from reference TRBV18 and TRBJ2-1): NAGVMQNPRHLVRRRGQEARLRCSPMKGHSHVYWYRQLPEEGLKFMVYLQKENIIDESGMPKERFSAEFPKEGPSILRIQQVVRGDSAAYFCASSPQGDEQFFGPGTRLTVL.

The chain couples TRBV14 to TRBJ2-5; 9 bases match TRBD1. The J call could be wrong; TRBJ2-7 is a better fit for the DNA end. CDR1 is SGHDN, CDR2 FVKESK, per germline. The CDR3 runs to 15 residues. DNA of the CDR3: TGTGCCAGCAGCCCCGGGACAGGGATGTTCTACGAGCAGTACTTC. This codes for CASSPGTGMFYEQYF.

The V gene is TRBV28, the J gene TRBJ2-2, with 8 bases identical to TRBD1. The CDR3 runs 15 residues. The V gene end was trimmed by 2 bases and the J gene end by 10 bases; junction bases not matched to a gene: 9. CDR1 and CDR2 from the germline V gene are MDHEN and SYDVKM. CDR3 amino acids: CASSLLGRGREELFF. The CDR3 coding sequence is TGTGCCAGCAGTTTACTCGGCAGGGGGCGGGAGGAGCTGTTTTTT. The entire variable domain, with the rest obtained from reference TRBV28 and TRBJ2-2, is as follows: DVKVTQSSRYLVKRTGEKVFLECVQDMDHENMFWYRQDPGLGLRLIYFSYDVKMKEKGDIPEGYSVSREKKERFSLILESASTNQTSMYLCASSLLGRGREELFFGEGSRLTVL.